The 28 T cell receptor beta chains reported below all come from one sample, sequenced in a study of control samples from healthy donors and cancer patients (dated by TCRdb to between 2020 and 2021). Receptor libraries were prepared by the immunoSEQ multiplex PCR assay. Not all clones reach the TCRdb copy of this immuneACCESS table, which keeps in-frame sequences only. Checked studies attribute under half of the gap to unresolved V genes and leave the rest unexplained. The sample table contains about 10,000 clones; only one count was recorded for just over 90% of them. The ten largest account for around 23% of the sample. Sample: PBMCs. The receptors stem from a man aged 55 to 69 with colorectal cancer.

This clone was recorded once. The rearrangement uses TRBV9 and TRBJ1-2, with D possibly TRBD1 on 6 matching bases. CDR3 size: 15 residues. The ends were cut back, 0 bases at V and 2 bases at J, with 11 bases in the middle. Germline V lookup: CDR1 SGDLS, CDR2 YYNGEE. The CDR3 spells CASSVEFQGNYGYTF. In nucleotides, the CDR3 is TGTGCCAGCAGCGTAGAATTTCAGGGGAACTATGGCTACACCTTC.

The V call is TRBV7-9, the J call TRBJ2-5, with TRBD1 identical over 10 bases. The CDR3 consists of 15 residues. The V gene's germline CDR1 is SEHNR and CDR2 FQNEAQ (reference sequence). Trimming removed 5 bases from V and 7 bases from J; junction bases left unmatched: 10. The CDR3 sequence: CASSRTGQGLVTQYF. The CDR3, as DNA: TGTGCCAGCAGCCGTACGGGACAGGGGCTGGTGACCCAGTACTTC.

This clone was recorded only once. This rearrangement joins TRBV12-5 to TRBJ2-5; 8 bases are a match to TRBD1. The CDR3 runs 17 residues. V was clipped by 8 bases and J by 2 bases; unmatched bases: 16. The germline CDR1 and CDR2 sequences are LGHNT and FRNRAP. CDR3 sequence (DNA): TGTGCTAGTACCCAGGGGGCCCTGGTGGGGGGTCAAGAGACCCAGTACTTC. Amino acid sequence: CASTQGALVGGQETQYF.

This clone was seen a few times. The chain employs TRBV4-2 and TRBJ1-1; no clear D. Germline loops: CDR1 LGHNA, CDR2 YNFKEQ. Trimming took off 0 bases at V and 0 bases at J, with 14 bases between the two ends. This CDR3 has 17 amino acids. CDR3 DNA sequence: TGTGCCAGCAGCCAAGAAGCTATGGGAAGCATGAACACTGAAGCTTTCTTT. Its protein product is CASSQEAMGSMNTEAFF.

The CDR3 spells CASSTLREAGYTF. The CDR3 nucleotides read TGTGCCAGCAGCACACTCAGGGAAGCTGGCTACACCTTC. This rearrangement joins TRBV12-3 or TRBV12-4 to TRBJ1-2; D is possibly TRBD1 (5 bases). The CDR3 sequence is 13 residues long. V was cut by 6 bases and J by 7 bases, with 15 bases left in between.

The chain uses TRBV21-1 and TRBJ2-1. TRBV21-1 is a pseudogene. The CDR3 totals 13 residues. The CDR3 is CASSKWWGAEQFF. In DNA form, the CDR3 reads TGTGCCAGCAGCAAATGGTGGGGGGCTGAGCAGTTCTTC.

The rearrangement links TRBV7-9 to TRBJ2-1, with D tentatively TRBD1 or TRBD2 (6 bases each). V gave up 2 bases and J gave up 2 bases, with 10 bases separating them. Germline V CDR1 and CDR2: SEHNR, FQNEAQ (reference sequence). The CDR3 is 15 amino acids. The CDR3 protein is CASSLIGGTYNEQFF. The DNA of the CDR3 is TGTGCCAGCAGCTTAATCGGGGGCACCTACAATGAGCAGTTCTTC.

The V and J genes are TRBV2 and TRBJ2-2; 10 bases agree with TRBD1. Trimming at V came to 8 bases and at J to 6 bases, leaving 3 bases not matched to a gene. Germline CDR1 and CDR2: SNHLY and FYNNEI. The CDR3 runs 13 residues. This CDR3 reads CASRDRGPGELFF. The CDR3 nucleotides are TGTGCCAGCCGGGACAGGGGTCCCGGGGAGCTGTTTTTT. Full variable domain (remainder filled in from reference TRBV2 and TRBJ2-2): EPEVTQTPSHQVTQMGQEVILRCVPISNHLYFYWYRQILGQKVEFLVSFYNNEISEKSEIFDDQFSVERPDGSNFTLKIRSTKLEDSAMYFCASRDRGPGELFFGEGSRLTVL.

The chain joins TRBV5-1 to TRBJ1-1; possibly TRBD1 for D (6 bases). In germline, CDR1 is SGHRS, CDR2 YFSETQ. With 6 bases removed from V and 4 bases from J, the gap between germline ends came to 16 bases. This CDR3 is 14 amino acids long. The CDR3 bases are TGCGCCAGCACCCGCCAGGGGACCGGCACTGAAGCTTTCTTT. It yields the protein CASTRQGTGTEAFF. The full variable domain, rest sourced from reference TRBV5-1 and TRBJ1-1, is KAGVTQTPRYLIKTRGQQVTLSCSPISGHRSVSWYQQTPGQGLQFLFEYFSETQRNKGNFPGRFSGRQFSNSRSEMNVSTLELGDSALYLCASTRQGTGTEAFFGQGTRLTVV.

This clone appeared once. V usage is TRBV7-2 and J usage is TRBJ2-5; TRBD2 matches at 8 bases. Germline V CDR1 and CDR2: SGHTA, FQGNSA. V lost 6 bases, J lost 5 bases, and 17 bases stayed unmatched. The CDR3 sequence is 17 residues long. CDR3 sequence reads: CASSKEGFRGGWETQYF. CDR3 DNA: TGTGCCAGCAGTAAAGAGGGTTTCCGCGGGGGGTGGGAGACCCAGTACTTC.

The chain is built from TRBV6-5 and TRBJ1-6; possibly TRBD1 for D (6 bases). The CDR3 covers 16 residues. Trimming pared 2 bases from V and 3 bases from J, leaving 11 bases between. Germline V gives CDR1 MNHEY, CDR2 SVGAGI. The CDR3 is CASSYQGTIYNSPLHF. CDR3 sequence (DNA): TGTGCCAGCAGTTACCAGGGGACCATCTATAATTCACCCCTCCACTTT.

The CDR3 is CASSSQGGQTQYF. CDR3 bases: TGTGCCAGCAGCTCCCAGGGGGGCCAGACCCAGTACTTC. The V gene is TRBV14, the J gene TRBJ2-5; tentative D call: TRBD1 (7 bases). In germline, CDR1 is SGHDN, CDR2 FVKESK. The CDR3 has 13 amino acids. Trimming removed 5 bases from V and 6 bases from J, with 13 bases in between.

This chain joins TRBV7-8 and TRBJ1-1; D is unclear. CDR1 is SGHVS and CDR2 is FQNEAQ in the germline V gene. V was trimmed by 5 bases and J by 5 bases, leaving 15 bases between them. The CDR3 spans 14 residues. CDR3 region: CASSPLVQVTEAFF. In DNA, the CDR3 is TGTGCCAGCAGCCCTCTGGTTCAGGTTACTGAAGCTTTCTTT.

The chain carries TRBV7-3 and TRBJ2-7, with 11 bases identical to TRBD2. Germline values: CDR1 SGHTA, CDR2 FQGTGA. V lost 5 bases and J lost 2; bases outside the gene matches: 5. The CDR3 covers 15 residues. In DNA form, the CDR3 reads TGTGCCAGCAGCCTCCTAGCGGGGGGCCCCTACGAGCAGTACTTC. This translates into CASSLLAGGPYEQYF.

The CDR3 DNA reads as TGCGCCAGCAGCGGACTGGGTGGGACCGGTGGGGACACCTTC. It is translated as CASSGLGGTGGDTF. The chain recombines TRBV5-1 with TRBJ1-2, with D possibly TRBD1 on 5 matching bases. The CDR3 spans 14 residues. Germline lookup yields CDR1 SGHRS and CDR2 YFSETQ. V was pared by 4 bases and J by 12 bases, with 22 bases between.

The chain joins TRBV4-2 to TRBJ2-7, with 12 bases fitting TRBD1. V shed 0 bases and J 6 bases; nucleotides not matched to a gene: 6. This CDR3 region has 16 residues. Germline CDR1 reads LGHNA; CDR2 reads YNFKEQ. CDR3: CASSQDQGQGAFEQYF. CDR3 nucleotide sequence: TGTGCCAGCAGCCAAGATCAGGGACAGGGGGCGTTCGAGCAGTACTTC.

This chain uses TRBV5-1 with TRBJ1-5, with 7 bases aligning to TRBD1. J was trimmed by 7 bases and V by 5 bases; bases with no gene match: 12. In germline, CDR1 is SGHRS, CDR2 YFSETQ. The CDR3 sequence is 15 residues long. The CDR3 DNA reads as TGCGCCAGCAGTTTAAACGACAGGGTGGGACAGCCCCAGCATTTT. Protein: CASSLNDRVGQPQHF.

This clone showed up just once. This rearrangement joins TRBV5-1 to TRBJ2-3; TRBD1 matches at 8 bases. Germline V gives CDR1 SGHRS, CDR2 YFSETQ. CDR3 length equals 15 residues. V was pared by 2 bases and J by 4 bases, with 6 bases of the junction left unmatched. CDR3 sequence (DNA): TGCGCCAGCAGCTTATCAGGGGGCTATCCAGATACGCAGTATTTT. This codes for CASSLSGGYPDTQYF.

J is TRBJ2-2 and V is TRBV19, with 7 nucleotides matching TRBD1. The CDR3 is made up of 15 amino acids. The V gene end was trimmed by 9 bases and the J gene end by 1 base; junction bases not matched to a gene: 8. Germline values: CDR1 LNHDA, CDR2 SQIVND (reference sequence). CDR3 sequence: CASNKGQRNTGELFF. The CDR3 DNA reads as TGTGCCAGCAACAAGGGACAGAGGAACACCGGGGAGCTGTTTTTT.

The genes are TRBV30 and TRBJ1-2; a possible D gene is TRBD1 (5 bases). Germline values: CDR1 GTSNPN, CDR2 SVGIG (reference sequence). This CDR3 is 15 amino acids long. V was trimmed by 0 bases and J by 5 bases, leaving 16 bases between them. This chain's CDR3 is CAWSVGTVGSYGYTF. For the CDR3, the DNA is TGTGCCTGGAGTGTAGGGACGGTGGGTTCTTATGGCTACACCTTC. Full variable domain (missing parts from reference TRBV30 and TRBJ1-2): SQTIHQWPATLVQPVGSPLSLECTVEGTSNPNLYWYRQAAGRGLQLLFYSVGIGQISSEVPQNLSASRPQDRQFILSSKKLLLSDSGFYLCAWSVGTVGSYGYTFGSGTRLTVV.

Comments on this clone: This is likely a read error, given that the CDR3 carries no conserved phenylalanine or tryptophan at its end. It is unclear where the CDR3 begins or ends on the DNA, so no DNA is shown, and the CDR3 is as TCRdb lists it. V is TRBV2 and J is TRBJ1-6; the table's D call, TRBD1, was not checked against the DNA. Germline CDR1 is SNHLY and CDR2 is FYNNEI. A total of 13 residues make up the CDR3, ends included. This CDR3 reads CAVTGTGGGMGRI.

The chain employs TRBV4-3 and TRBJ2-7, with 11 bases lining up with TRBD2. The ends lost 1 base at V and 2 bases at J; junction bases unmatched: 1. In germline, CDR1 is LGHNA, CDR2 YSLEER. The CDR3 contains 15 residues. In DNA form, the CDR3 reads TGCGCCAGCAGCCAAGGACTAGCGGGGACCTACGAGCAGTACTTC. Translating gives CASSQGLAGTYEQYF.

The chain has TRBV7-8 and TRBJ1-5; 7 bases align to TRBD1. The junction had 20 bases not matched to a gene; V was cut back by 5 bases and J by 4 bases. The CDR3 loop spans 19 amino acids. Germline loops: CDR1 SGHVS, CDR2 FQNEAQ. Here the CDR3 DNA reads TGTGCCAGCAGCCCACAGCCCTCCCTCGGGACAGTAGGGAATCAGCCCCAGCATTTT. Translating it yields CASSPQPSLGTVGNQPQHF. Using reference TRBV7-8 and TRBJ1-5 for the parts outside the CDR3, the full variable domain is GAGVSQSPRYKVAKRGQDVALRCDPISGHVSLFWYQQALGQGPEFLTYFQNEAQLDKSGLPSDRFFAERPEGSVSTLKIQRTQQEDSAVYLCASSPQPSLGTVGNQPQHFGDGTRLSIL.

The gene calls are TRBV27 and TRBJ1-1; D uncertain. The CDR3 totals 13 residues. Trimming shortened V by 5 bases and J by 9 bases, and 16 bases separated the two germline ends. Germline lookup yields CDR1 MNHEY and CDR2 SMNVEV (reference sequence). CDR3 nucleotide sequence: TGTGCCAGCAGTCCTAATTTTGCGATGAAAGCTTTCTTT. Its protein product is CASSPNFAMKAFF.

In its sample, this clone was seen once. J is TRBJ2-7 and V is TRBV6-5; D perhaps matches TRBD1 (5 bases). Germline V gene lookup returns CDR1 MNHEY and CDR2 SVGAGI. Trimming left V 6 bases short and J 4 bases short, with 16 bases between. The length of the CDR3 is 14 residues. CDR3 coding DNA: TGTGCCAGCAGCCGTGGACAAGGAACTTACGAGCAGTACTTC. Its translation: CASSRGQGTYEQYF.

The chain uses TRBV7-9 and TRBJ2-5; 8 bases agree with TRBD1. The trim removed 0 bases at V and 4 bases at J, leaving 4 bases unmatched. The CDR3 length is 15 residues. CDR1 SEHNR and CDR2 FQNEAQ come from the germline V gene (reference sequence). The CDR3 coding sequence is TGTGCCAGCAGCTTAGCCTACGGACAGGGAGAGACCCAGTACTTC. Translation gives CASSLAYGQGETQYF.

This chain joins TRBV11-2 and TRBJ1-6, with 7 positions matching TRBD1. The germline V gene has CDR1 SGHAT and CDR2 FQNNGV. CDR3 size: 15 residues. V was pared by 4 bases and J by 13 bases, with 13 bases of the junction left unmatched. The CDR3 region is CASSSKGQVNLPLHF. The DNA of the CDR3 is TGTGCCAGCAGCTCTAAAGGACAGGTGAATCTTCCCCTCCACTTT. Full variable domain (outside the CDR3, taken from reference TRBV11-2 and TRBJ1-6): EAGVAQSPRYKIIEKRQSVAFWCNPISGHATLYWYQQILGQGPKLLIQFQNNGVVDDSQLPKDRFSAERLKGVDSTLKIQPAKLEDSAVYLCASSSKGQVNLPLHFGNGTRLTVT.

The chain joins TRBV11-2 to TRBJ2-7; D is possibly TRBD1 (5 bases). The germline CDR1 and CDR2 sequences are SGHAT and FQNNGV. V lost 1 base and J lost 12, with 10 bases in between. The CDR3 has 11 residues. CDR3 sequence: CASSLVGAVYF. CDR3 in DNA: TGTGCCAGCAGCTTAGTAGGGGCGGTGTACTTC.